This T cell receptor beta chain was documented in a study of T cells in Graves' hyperthyroidism and ophthalmopathy (dated by TCRdb to the late 2010s). Study-level background: Peripheral blood was sampled at the time of initial diagnosis, prior to any treatment. In addition, the study compared T-cell repertoires in thyroid tissue and in blood from roughly six Graves' hyperthyroidism patients. TCR Vbeta CDR3 sequencing of 120 to 150 peripheral blood samples (under 45 ophthalmopathy, about 80 hyperthyroidism and some 17 progressor patients) is reported in the paper. Prospective prediction of ophthalmopathy was tested in an independent validation cohort of some 19 hyperthyroidism patients and roughly 16 patients who later progressed to ophthalmopathy. Once sampling was done, hyperthyroidism patients were given methimazole at a starting dose of 30 mg daily, whereas ophthalmopathy patients were given high-dose intravenous methylprednisolone. The 100 or so discovery patients were randomly divided into training and test sets at a 7:3 ratio. To identify distinguishing TCR V-J signatures, a discovery cohort of around 100 patients was used, comprising 40 to 45 with Graves' ophthalmopathy and around 60 with stable Graves' hyperthyroidism. The investigation overall reported the following: No statistical method was used to set the sample size in advance, and investigators knew the group allocation. During validation, the model predicted progression to ophthalmopathy a median of approximately 7 months ahead of onset, with around 71% sensitivity and 72.22% specificity. Ophthalmopathy was separated from stable hyperthyroidism by a 13 V-J signature model, with roughly 88% sensitivity and just over 81% specificity obtained in cross-validation and 80%/75% obtained in testing. Blood samples also contained most of the expanded thyroid clonotypes (frequency above 0.001), which suggests that blood repertoires may reflect thyroid immune responses.

The TCR beta CDR3 regions were amplified from RNA transcripts. A first-round RT-PCR of the TCR CDR3 used the HTBI primer set with the Qiagen OneStep RT-PCR kit. A second multiplex PCR round built the libraries, followed by size selection and purification. Sequencing of the libraries was done on an Illumina HiSeq2000 using paired-end 100 bp reads. Concerning the study's data processing: SOAPnuke was used to process the raw data, removing reads that contained adapters or uncalled bases, had a mean Phred below 15, or lacked an exact match to the constant primer or identifier. High-quality paired reads were merged using COPE v1.2.5, and each unique nucleotide sequence was defined as a clonotype. MiTCR v1.1 was used to align clonotypes to the IMGT TRBV, TRBD and TRBJ reference segments. Only V-J combinations with frequency above 0.0001, covering 99% to 99.2% of repertoires, were analysed. A TCS score was defined as the ratio of F50 (clonal expansion) to E x V (chaos), with BLOSUM62-based TCRdist applied between CDR3 peptides within each V-J. Welch's t-statistics and random forest reduced around 550 V-J features to roughly 13, which were used in a naive Bayes classifier (R e1071). TCRdb handled the public reads itself, with Q25 trimming in fastp and clone calling in MiXCR, and kept productive beta chains. Records with the same CDR3 protein are collapsed into one entry carrying the most frequent genes and DNA. The V and J calls shown here were made by TCRdb, not taken from the authors' results. This sample holds roughly 250,000 distinct CDR3 sequences; 15% to 20% were observed only once. Together, the top ten hold around 28% of the sample.

Points on this clonotype: Its antigen target is currently unknown. A much larger clone sits a single nucleotide away, making a read error possible. This CDR3 fails to terminate in the conserved phenylalanine or tryptophan, so it likely reflects a read error.

Moderately to severely active disease, a Clinical Activity Score of at least 3, a NOSPECS grade of at least 4, and a duration under 3 months were present in ophthalmopathy patients. Any patient with an uncontrolled infection, another autoimmune disease, pregnancy or lactation was excluded. Diagnoses were established on the basis of clinical symptoms, serum thyroxine and TRAb, thyroid ultrasound, and orbital computed tomography. PBMCs were isolated from about 9 ml of fresh peripheral blood by Ficoll-Paque density gradient centrifugation. Total RNA was extracted with Trizol reagent, and quality was checked on an Agilent 2100 Bioanalyzer. The CDR3 sequence runs 15 residues, both termini included. The sequence is cut down to CDR3 DNA, 45 bases in frame from base 1. The germline ends are 9 bases apart after V is trimmed by 0 bases and J by 0 bases. CDR1 is given as DFQATT and CDR2 as SNEGSKA, both from the germline V gene (reference sequence).

The sequence was obtained from a woman aged 18-29 years with Graves' ophthalmopathy. Here the chain combines TRBV20-1 and TRBJ2-4; TRBD2 could be the D gene, as 5 bases match. Sequenced input: blood. The CDR3 region: CSARDQREAKNIQYS. Read as DNA, the sequence is TGCAGTGCTAGAGATCAGAGGGAAGCCAAAAACATTCAGTACTCC.